This T cell receptor beta chain was obtained from a study of blood T cell repertoires in COVID-19. The overall study: Samples of COVID-19 (acute and convalescent) were obtained from the United States, Italy and Spain. In each case, the material was cDNA or gDNA derived from T cells, B-cell-depleted T cells, or PBMCs.

Deletions cut 7 bases from V and 4 bases from J, with 17 bases between. The CDR3 length is 15 residues. Germline CDR1 reads LNHDA; CDR2 reads SQIVND (reference sequence). Study processing details: Nucleated cell counts were estimated from reference gene primer amplification. Sequenced by immunoSEQ multiplex PCR; TCRdb stores in-frame clones only, minus some. V and J calls and clone size are copied from that table; D and trimming were computed from the DNA. Of about 180,000 clones in the sample, 70% to 85% were seen once. The sample comprised peripheral blood. The V gene is TRBV19, the J gene TRBJ1-5; the D gene is possibly TRBD1 (6 bases). This TCR came from an elderly woman with acute or convalescent COVID-19. The CDR3 coding sequence is TGTGCCAGTATATCTCATCGGACAGTTAATCAGCCCCAGCATTTT. Amino acids: CASISHRTVNQPQHF.